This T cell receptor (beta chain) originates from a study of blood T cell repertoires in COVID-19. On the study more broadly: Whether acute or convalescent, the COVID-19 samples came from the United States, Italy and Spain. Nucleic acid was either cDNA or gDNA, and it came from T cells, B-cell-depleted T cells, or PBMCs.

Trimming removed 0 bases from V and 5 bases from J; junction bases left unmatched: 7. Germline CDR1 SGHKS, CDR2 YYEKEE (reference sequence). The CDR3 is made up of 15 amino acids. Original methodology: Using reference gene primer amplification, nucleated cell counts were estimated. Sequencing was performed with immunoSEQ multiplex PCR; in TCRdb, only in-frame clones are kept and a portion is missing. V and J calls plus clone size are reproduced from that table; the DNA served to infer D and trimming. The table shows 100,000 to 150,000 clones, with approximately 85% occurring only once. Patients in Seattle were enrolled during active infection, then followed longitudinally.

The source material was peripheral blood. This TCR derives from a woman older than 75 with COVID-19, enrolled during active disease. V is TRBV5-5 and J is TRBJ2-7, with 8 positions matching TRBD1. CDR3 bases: TGTGCCAGCAGCTTGGTAACATCCAGGGGGCACGAGCAGTACTTC. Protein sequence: CASSLVTSRGHEQYF.